Below, 15 T cell receptor beta chains from the same sample are listed, as sequenced in a study of CD8+CD57+ T cells in acquired aplastic anemia. Investigators profiled TCR beta VDJ and CDR3 from genomic DNA template. TCRdb reprocessed the reads with MiXCR, giving one entry per CDR3 protein. Of some 280,000 distinct CDR3 sequences in the sample, about 56% are singletons; the top ten hold roughly 8%. Sequences were obtained from sorted CD4+, CD8+, or CD8+CD57+ T cells (not recorded which) from PBMCs. Receptors originate from a human donor with severe aplastic anemia or a healthy control (not recorded which).

On this clonotype itself: This sequence may be a read error, since a much larger clone differs from it by one base. This chain connects TRBV20-1 to TRBJ1-2; D gene unclear. Trimming stripped 4 bases from V and 7 bases from J, with 25 bases between. This CDR3 is built from 16 residues. The germline V gene has CDR1 DFQATT and CDR2 SNEGSKA (reference sequence). CDR3 nucleotides: TGCAGTGCTACACGTCTCCTAAGAGCAGGAAATTCTGGCTACACCTTC. It yields the protein CSATRLLRAGNSGYTF.

This clonotype showed up many times. This sequence joins TRBV6-5 and TRBJ1-2; no clear D. The germline CDR1 and CDR2 sequences are MNHEY and SVGAGI. The V gene lost 6 bases and the J gene lost 4 bases, with 18 bases spanning the gap. The CDR3 contains 15 residues. The CDR3: CASRYPTGQSYGYTF. CDR3 DNA: TGTGCCAGCAGGTACCCCACCGGCCAAAGCTATGGCTACACCTTC.

This clonotype appeared many times. The chain's CDR3 is CATSRGVGQPQHF. The CDR3 DNA reads TGTGCCACCAGCAGAGGGGTCGGGCAGCCCCAGCATTTT. The J gene is TRBJ1-5, the V gene TRBV15; D not resolved. Germline-derived CDR1 and CDR2 are LNHNV and YYDKDF (reference sequence). CDR3 length: 13 amino acids. V was shortened by 1 base and J by 7 bases, with 8 bases between the two germline ends.

Details on this clonotype: It is unclear where the CDR3 begins or ends on the DNA, so no DNA is shown, and the CDR3 is as TCRdb lists it. The chain has TRBV12-5 and TRBJ2-5; TRBD2 reflects the table's D call only, with no check against the DNA. The CDR3 length is 20 residues, termini included. Germline V gene sequence: CDR1 LGHNT, CDR2 FRNRAP. This CDR3 reads CASGLVEVRSGSYILETQYF.

Many counts were recorded for this clonotype. The rearrangement joins TRBV24-1 to TRBJ1-3; no reliable D call. Trimming cost V 6 bases and J 11 bases, with 10 bases left between them. Germline CDR1 reads KGHDR; CDR2 reads SFDVKD. This CDR3 has 11 amino acids. The CDR3 sequence: CATSYGNAIYF. The CDR3 bases are TGTGCCACCAGTTATGGAAATGCCATATATTTT.

The chain employs TRBV7-9 and TRBJ1-2; D call uncertain. CDR3 size: 11 residues. Germline V CDR1 and CDR2: SEHNR, FQNEAQ (reference sequence). Deletions cut 1 base from V and 7 bases from J, with 4 bases between. The CDR3 spells CASSLGSGYTF. The DNA for the CDR3 is TGTGCCAGCAGCTTAGGGAGTGGCTACACCTTC.

This clonotype has a count of ten or more. The CDR3 here is CSASWQGAGNTIYF. CDR3 DNA: TGCAGTGCTAGCTGGCAGGGCGCCGGAAACACCATATATTTT. The chain links TRBV20-1 to TRBJ1-3; maybe TRBD1 (5 bases). The CDR3 covers 14 residues. Looked up from germline, CDR1 is DFQATT and CDR2 is SNEGSKA (reference sequence). The ends were cut back, 3 bases at V and 4 bases at J, with 13 bases in the middle.

The chain carries TRBV10-3 and TRBJ2-5; 7 bases match TRBD2. The CDR3 contains 12 residues. Trimming took 11 bases from V and 5 from J; bases not matched to a gene: 8. CDR1 and CDR2 (germline): ENHRY, SYGVKD. CDR3 DNA sequence: TGTGCCGTAGGACTAGAGGGTGAGACCCAGTACTTC. It codes for CAVGLEGETQYF.

The chain joins TRBV7-2 to TRBJ2-3, with 9 positions matching TRBD2. CDR1 and CDR2 (germline): SGHTA, FQGNSA. The V gene end was trimmed by 1 base and the J gene end by 2 bases; junction bases not matched to a gene: 7. The CDR3 spans 17 residues. The CDR3 DNA follows: TGTGCCAGCAGCTTAGGTTGGGAGCGGGGGGACACAGATACGCAGTATTTT. Translation: CASSLGWERGDTDTQYF.

The CDR3 spells CASSLGTGVKLFF. In DNA, the CDR3 is TGTGCCAGCAGCTTAGGGACAGGGGTAAAACTGTTTTTT. The gene calls are TRBV7-6 and TRBJ1-4; 9 nucleotides agree with TRBD1. Per the germline V gene, CDR1 is SGHVS and CDR2 is FNYEAQ. The trim removed 1 base at V and 10 bases at J, leaving 1 base unmatched. The CDR3 has 13 residues. The whole variable domain, filled in from reference TRBV7-6 and TRBJ1-4, reads GAGVSQSPRYKVTKRGQDVALRCDPISGHVSLYWYRQALGQGPEFLTYFNYEAQQDKSGLPNDRFSAERPEGSISTLTIQRTEQRDSAMYRCASSLGTGVKLFFGSGTQLSVL.

This clonotype was seen a few times. The chain recombines TRBV24-1 with TRBJ2-1, with 11 positions matching TRBD2. The germline V gene has CDR1 KGHDR and CDR2 SFDVKD. V was pared by 6 bases and J by 6 bases, with 12 bases of the junction left unmatched. The CDR3 is made up of 17 amino acids. CDR3: CATSPTTGLADINEQFF. DNA for the CDR3: TGTGCCACCAGTCCTACTACGGGACTAGCGGATATCAATGAGCAGTTCTTC.

The gene calls are TRBV9 and TRBJ2-1, with D possibly being TRBD1 (6 bases). The CDR3 length is 17 residues. V lost 1 base, J lost 7 bases, and 21 bases lay in between. The germline V gene encodes CDR1 SGDLS and CDR2 YYNGEE. DNA of the CDR3: TGTGCCAGCAGCGTAAGTAGGACAGATCCCGTGGGGAATGAGCAGTTCTTC. This encodes CASSVSRTDPVGNEQFF.

This clonotype was seen a handful of times. The gene calls are TRBV29-1 and TRBJ1-2; D is unresolved. Germline loops: CDR1 SQVTM, CDR2 ANQGSEA. Trimming removed 3 bases from V and 1 base from J, with 6 bases in between. The CDR3 totals 12 residues. CDR3 nucleotide sequence: TGCAGCGTTGATTTCGGTAACTATGGCTACACCTTC. As protein: CSVDFGNYGYTF.

This clonotype was found a few times. V usage is TRBV10-2 and J usage is TRBJ1-6, with 7 bases matching TRBD1. The junction had 3 bases not matched to a gene; V was cut back by 2 bases and J by 8 bases. Germline V gene lookup returns CDR1 WSHSY and CDR2 SAAADI. CDR3 length equals 14 residues. The CDR3 DNA sequence: TGCGCCAGCAGTGAGACAGGGGAGGATTCACCCCTCCACTTT. Its translation is CASSETGEDSPLHF.

This chain uses TRBV24-1 with TRBJ1-1, with no clear D. The length of the CDR3 is 16 residues. V was trimmed by 7 bases and J by 0 bases, leaving 17 bases between them. Germline CDR1 is KGHDR and CDR2 is SFDVKD. The CDR3 DNA is TGTGCCACCAGCATATTGTATGGGGAACTGAACACTGAAGCTTTCTTT. Protein: CATSILYGELNTEAFF.